Listed below are T cell receptor beta chains from one sample, sequenced in a study of somatic mutations in cytotoxic T cells in rheumatoid arthritis. This table comes from immunoSEQ multiplex PCR, and its TCRdb copy is limited to in-frame clones, with some not included. Of 5,000 or so clones in the sample, around 80% were seen once. Sequencing input: CD8+ T cells sorted from blood. Source of these receptors: an adult with rheumatoid arthritis. Both conserved end residues are part of each CDR3. The D gene is left open where the match is weak. Clone size appears in some rows only: once, few, many, or a class for an expanded clone.

d_call j_call cdr3_length clone_size v_call cdr3_aa cdr3_nt
TRBD1 TRBJ2-1 16 NA TRBV6-1 CASSEGPGTGYNEQFF TGTGCCAGCAGTGAGGGTCCCGGGACAGGGTACAATGAGCAGTTCTTC
NA TRBJ1-2 17 NA TRBV19 CASSIDIYGGAFYGYTF TGTGCCAGTAGTATAGACATCTACGGGGGGGCCTTCTATGGCTACACCTTC
NA TRBJ2-7 13 NA TRBV11-3 CASSRTAAYEQYF TGTGCCAGCAGCCGGACAGCAGCCTACGAGCAGTACTTC
TRBD2 TRBJ2-7 17 NA TRBV5-5 CASSQGEAGIHSYEQYF TGTGCCAGCAGCCAGGGAGAAGCGGGGATTCACTCCTACGAGCAGTACTTC
NA TRBJ2-2 13 NA TRBV6-6 CASRFTGAGELFF TGTGCCAGCAGGTTTACGGGGGCCGGGGAGCTGTTTTTT
NA TRBJ1-5 15 NA TRBV18 CASSPPGGSNQPQHF TGTGCCAGCTCACCACCCGGGGGAAGCAATCAGCCCCAGCATTTT
NA TRBJ1-4 15 NA TRBV4-2 CASSQDPGEAEKLFF TGTGCCAGCAGCCAAGACCCAGGGGAGGCTGAAAAACTGTTTTTT
NA TRBJ1-6 16 few TRBV4-1 CASSQGGGQFSPPLHF TGCGCCAGCAGCCAAGGGGGAGGACAGTTTAGCCCACCCCTCCACTTT
NA TRBJ2-5 12 NA TRBV7-9 CASSLVAQTQYF TGTGCCAGCAGCTTAGTAGCGCAGACCCAGTACTTC
NA TRBJ2-7 12 few TRBV7-9 CASSWGSYEQYF TGTGCCAGCAGCTGGGGCAGCTACGAGCAGTACTTC
NA TRBJ1-2 11 once TRBV10-3 CASGGNYGYTF TGTGCCAGTGGGGGTAACTATGGCTACACCTTC
NA TRBJ2-5 16 NA TRBV28 CASSLRGWAGEETQYF TGTGCCAGCAGCCTCCGGGGATGGGCAGGGGAAGAGACCCAGTACTTC
NA TRBJ2-7 12 NA TRBV4-1 CASSQGGFEQYF TGCGCCAGCAGCCAAGGAGGGTTCGAGCAGTACTTC
NA TRBJ2-1 16 once TRBV1 CTSSQRSQRGYNEQFF TGCACCAGCAGCCAGCGGAGTCAGCGGGGCTACAATGAGCAGTTCTTC
TRBD1 TRBJ2-5 13 NA TRBV29-1 CSVDRAPGETQYF TGCAGCGTGGACAGGGCCCCTGGGGAGACCCAGTACTTC
TRBD1 TRBJ2-2 16 NA TRBV19 CASSIGQGESTGELFF TGTGCCAGTAGTATAGGACAGGGGGAGAGCACCGGGGAGCTGTTTTTT
TRBD1 TRBJ2-7 15 NA TRBV29-1 CSVLGDREKPDEQYF TGCAGCGTCCTGGGGGACAGGGAGAAACCGGACGAGCAGTACTTC
TRBD2 TRBJ2-4 16 NA TRBV11-3 CASSKVAGLAKNIQYF TGTGCCAGCAGCAAAGTAGCGGGATTAGCCAAAAACATTCAGTACTTC
NA TRBJ1-2 16 once TRBV27 CASSEVRDPTNYGYTF TGTGCCAGCAGTGAAGTCCGGGATCCTACCAACTATGGCTACACCTTC
NA TRBJ1-3 15 NA TRBV5-6 CASSTSSYSGNTIYF TGTGCCAGCAGCACGAGCTCTTACTCTGGAAACACCATATATTTT
NA TRBJ1-4 15 NA TRBV21-1 CASSKYRGPNEKLFF TGTGCCAGCAGCAAGTATAGGGGCCCGAATGAAAAACTGTTTTTT
NA TRBJ1-2 12 NA TRBV7-2 CASSFFNYGYTF TGTGCCAGCAGCTTCTTTAACTATGGCTACACCTTC
TRBD1 TRBJ2-7 15 NA TRBV5-1 CASSLFSGQAYEQYF TGCGCCAGCAGCTTGTTCTCGGGACAGGCCTACGAGCAGTACTTC
NA TRBJ2-7 15 NA TRBV6-5 CASSYSGALLDEQYF TGTGCCAGCAGTTACTCAGGGGCCCTCCTAGACGAGCAGTACTTC
TRBD1 TRBJ1-2 15 NA TRBV15 CATSVNRGQNYGYTF TGTGCCACCAGCGTAAACAGGGGGCAGAACTATGGCTACACCTTC
NA TRBJ1-2 15 once TRBV13 CASSLDPDTNYGYTF TGTGCCAGCAGCTTAGATCCAGACACTAACTATGGCTACACCTTC
TRBD1 TRBJ2-6 16 NA TRBV10-3 CASSGQGISGANVLTF TGTGCCTCCTCGGGACAGGGGATCTCTGGGGCCAACGTCCTGACTTTC
NA TRBJ2-1 12 few TRBV27 CASSLPGNEQFF TGTGCCAGCAGTTTACCGGGGAATGAGCAGTTCTTC
NA TRBJ2-7 12 NA TRBV7-2 CASSFSGYEQYF TGTGCCAGCAGTTTTAGCGGATACGAGCAGTACTTC
TRBD2 TRBJ2-5 15 NA TRBV6-5 CASSIAGGRGETQYF TGTGCCAGCAGCATAGCGGGGGGGAGGGGAGAGACCCAGTACTTC
NA TRBJ2-1 14 NA TRBV27 CASRDGQSYNEQFF TGTGCCAGCAGGGACGGACAGTCTTACAATGAACAGTTCTTC
NA TRBJ2-7 14 NA TRBV9 CASSVWDGFYEQYF TGTGCCAGCAGCGTGTGGGACGGGTTCTACGAGCAGTACTTC
TRBD1 TRBJ1-5 14 NA TRBV5-5 CASSSDRGGQPQHF TGTGCCAGCAGCTCAGACAGGGGAGGTCAGCCCCAGCATTTT
TRBD1 TRBJ2-6 14 NA TRBV11-2 CASSLVGQGNVLTF TGTGCCAGCAGCTTAGTGGGACAGGGTAACGTCCTGACTTTC
NA TRBJ2-1 14 once TRBV14 CASSQAMTLSEQFF TGTGCCAGCAGCCAAGCAATGACCTTGAGTGAGCAGTTCTTC
NA TRBJ1-1 10 few TRBV7-9 CASSLGGSFF TGTGCCAGCAGCTTAGGGGGGTCTTTCTTT